A selection of T cell receptor beta chains follows, all from one sample in a study of T cell responses to AZD1222 COVID-19 vaccine. TCRdb keeps only in-frame clones here, not all; method: immunoSEQ multiplex PCR. Of fewer than 35,000 clones in the sample, approximately 89% were seen once. Sample: peripheral blood, taken on day 0 of AZD1222 vaccination. All receptors come from an adult in good health. Both conserved end residues are part of each CDR3. Fields, in order: CDR3 protein, CDR3 DNA, D gene, J gene, V gene, clone size. D genes are given only for firm matches. Expanded clones are given a class, and other clones once, few, many or no size at all.

CASSEDRAVYGYTF	TGTGCCAGCAGCGAAGACAGGGCCGTCTATGGCTACACCTTC	TRBD1	TRBJ1-2	TRBV7-9	.
CASSADSSSYEQYF	TGTGCCAGCAGCGCAGACAGTAGCTCCTACGAGCAGTACTTC	.	TRBJ2-7	TRBV2	.
CASSVDGRANYGYTF	TGTGCCAGCAGCGTAGACGGGAGAGCTAACTATGGCTACACCTTC	.	TRBJ1-2	TRBV9	.
CASNPAGTVNEKLFF	TGTGCCAGCAATCCCGCCGGGACAGTCAATGAAAAACTGTTTTTT	TRBD1	TRBJ1-4	TRBV6-5	.
CASSLVFRGPTSGANVLTF	TGTGCCAGCAGCTTGGTGTTCAGGGGACCTACCTCTGGGGCCAACGTCCTGACTTTC	.	TRBJ2-6	TRBV5-4	.
CASRPDRFYEQYF	TGCGCCAGCAGACCGGACAGGTTCTACGAGCAGTACTTC	TRBD1	TRBJ2-7	TRBV5-1	.
CASSQGSSGGAYEQYF	TGTGCCAGCAGCCAGGGGTCGAGCGGGGGAGCCTACGAGCAGTACTTC	TRBD2	TRBJ2-7	TRBV7-9	.
CASSLAGKYGTEAFF	TGTGCCAGCAGCTTAGCGGGGAAGTACGGGACTGAAGCTTTCTTT	.	TRBJ1-1	TRBV7-9	.
CASGRPGDQPQHF	TGTGCCAGCGGCCGTCCGGGAGATCAGCCCCAGCATTTT	.	TRBJ1-5	TRBV12-3/TRBV12-4	.
CASSLPSLTEAFF	TGTGCCAGCAGCCTACCTTCCCTCACTGAAGCTTTCTTT	.	TRBJ1-1	TRBV25-1	.
CASSGTGDSYEQYF	TGTGCCAGCTCAGGCACAGGGGATTCCTACGAGCAGTACTTC	TRBD1	TRBJ2-7	TRBV18	.
CASSVQDRNTEAFF	TGTGCCAGTAGTGTCCAGGACAGGAACACTGAAGCTTTCTTT	.	TRBJ1-1	TRBV19	.
CAWSVLQGAGYGYTF	TGTGCCTGGAGTGTACTTCAGGGGGCCGGCTATGGCTACACCTTC	TRBD1	TRBJ1-2	TRBV30	.
CASSHGGLANYGYTF	TGTGCCAGCAGCCACGGAGGGTTAGCTAACTATGGCTACACCTTC	.	TRBJ1-2	TRBV7-2	.
CSARGGRTEAFF	TGCAGCGCCCGGGGGGGTAGGACTGAAGCTTTCTTT	.	TRBJ1-1	TRBV29-1	once
CASGPGQGYEKLFF	TGTGCCAGCGGCCCGGGACAGGGTTATGAAAAACTGTTTTTT	TRBD1	TRBJ1-4	TRBV7-9	.
CASSTSTDTQYF	TGTGCCAGCAGCACGAGCACAGATACGCAGTATTTT	.	TRBJ2-3	TRBV5-4	.
CASSSERSQLNSPLHF	TGTGCCAGCAGCTCCGAGAGGTCACAACTTAATTCACCCCTCCACTTT	.	TRBJ1-6	TRBV7-2	.
CASSPGQGLEAFF	TGTGCCAGCAGCCCGGGACAGGGACTTGAAGCTTTCTTT	TRBD1	TRBJ1-1	TRBV11-3	once
CASSPDGKGELFF	TGTGCCAGCAGTCCTGATGGAAAAGGGGAGCTGTTTTTT	.	TRBJ2-2	TRBV7-2	.
CASSPRRATEGYTF	TGTGCCAGCAGTCCCCGGAGGGCCACGGAGGGCTACACCTTC	.	TRBJ1-2	TRBV6-6	.
CASSASTALQPQHF	TGTGCCAGTAGCGCCTCGACAGCACTTCAGCCCCAGCATTTT	.	TRBJ1-5	TRBV19	.
CASRTTKSSGNTIYF	TGTGCCAGTAGGACGACGAAGAGCTCTGGAAACACCATATATTTT	.	TRBJ1-3	TRBV19	.
CASMGAGPNQPQHF	TGTGCCAGTATGGGAGCAGGGCCCAATCAGCCCCAGCATTTT	.	TRBJ1-5	TRBV19	.
CASSLESGTAGQYF	TGCGCCAGCAGCTTGGAGTCCGGGACAGCGGGCCAGTACTTC	.	TRBJ2-5	TRBV5-1	.
CAWRRDIHNEQFF	TGTGCCTGGCGCCGGGACATCCACAATGAGCAGTTCTTC	.	TRBJ2-1	TRBV30	.
CASSKADYEQYF	TGTGCCAGTAGTAAAGCGGATTACGAGCAGTACTTC	.	TRBJ2-7	TRBV19	.
CASSLSALPGLAGDRYNEQFF	TGTGCCAGCAGCTTAAGTGCCTTGCCGGGACTAGCGGGGGACCGTTACAATGAGCAGTTCTTC	TRBD2	TRBJ2-1	TRBV7-6	.